What follows are 16 T cell receptor beta chains derived from one specimen sequenced in a study of blood T cell repertoires in COVID-19. Sequencing was performed with immunoSEQ multiplex PCR; in TCRdb, only in-frame clones are kept and a portion is missing. Of about 340,000 clones listed, about 86% were seen once; the top ten hold 4% to 5.5%. Sequenced material: PBMCs or T cells enriched from blood (not recorded which). These TCRs come from a woman in her 40s with acute COVID-19.

In its sample, this clone was seen a few times. The V call is TRBV5-6, the J call TRBJ1-6; no reliable D call. Germline V lookup: CDR1 SGHDT, CDR2 YYEEEE. This CDR3 has 16 amino acids. V was cut by 3 bases and J by 7 bases, with 17 bases left in between. CDR3 protein: CASSYDQAGGNSPLHF. For the CDR3, the DNA is TGTGCCAGCAGCTACGACCAGGCGGGCGGAAATTCACCCCTCCACTTT.

This chain joins TRBV27 and TRBJ2-2, with 9 bases matching TRBD1. V shed 5 bases, J shed 5 bases, and the junction held 15 bases outside the gene matches. The CDR3 spans 18 residues. Germline CDR1 reads MNHEY; CDR2 reads SMNVEV (reference sequence). Here the CDR3 DNA reads TGTGCCAGCAGTACCTGGGACCCGGGACAGGGAAAAACCGGGGAGCTGTTTTTT. Translating gives CASSTWDPGQGKTGELFF.

This clone has a single count. The CDR3 sequence: CASSLTSGQGSSYEQYF. DNA for the CDR3: TGTGCCAGCAGCTTAACGTCGGGACAGGGATCCTCCTACGAGCAGTACTTC. The chain is built from TRBV7-3 and TRBJ2-7, with 9 bases matching TRBD1. Germline V gene data show CDR1 as SGHTA and CDR2 as FQGTGA. The CDR3 extends over 17 amino acids. After removal of 0 bases from V and 0 bases from J, the junction contained 6 bases not matched to a gene. Supplemented by reference TRBV7-3 and TRBJ2-7, the full variable domain reads GAGVSQTPSNKVTEKGKYVELRCDPISGHTALYWYRQSLGQGPEFLIYFQGTGAADDSGLPNDRFFAVRPEGSVSTLKIQRTERGDSAVYLCASSLTSGQGSSYEQYFGPGTRLTVT.

This clone has more than one count but fewer than ten. The rearrangement joins TRBV4-1 to TRBJ2-7; 16 bases map to TRBD2. CDR1 and CDR2 (germline): MGHRA, YSYEKL. V dropped 4 bases and J dropped 4; count of bases not matched to a gene: 7. The CDR3 sequence is 17 residues long. The CDR3 DNA reads as TGCGCCAGCAGCCGGGGACTAGCGGGAGGGCCACGTTACGAGCAGTACTTC. This codes for CASSRGLAGGPRYEQYF.

The V call is TRBV5-1, the J call TRBJ1-6; D remains unclear. Germline lookup yields CDR1 SGHRS and CDR2 YFSETQ. The CDR3 has 15 amino acids. Deletions cut 1 base from V and 6 bases from J, with 11 bases between. CDR3 sequence (DNA): TGCGCCAGCAGCTTGTCTGAGACTGGTAATTCACCCCTCCACTTT. It yields the protein CASSLSETGNSPLHF.

This clone showed up just once. The rearrangement links TRBV13 to TRBJ2-7; D unresolved. Germline assignment: CDR1 PRHDT and CDR2 FYEKMQ (reference sequence). There are 12 residues in the CDR3. V dropped 10 bases and J dropped 5 bases, with 15 bases sitting between them. CDR3 protein: CANLVGPNEQYF. The DNA of the CDR3 is TGTGCCAACTTAGTCGGTCCCAACGAGCAGTACTTC.

The chain employs TRBV6-1 and TRBJ1-3; D not certain. Trimming took 0 bases from V and 3 from J, leaving 9 bases between them. This CDR3 is 15 amino acids long. The germline V gene encodes CDR1 MNHNS and CDR2 SASEGT. The CDR3 region is CASSEAGGYGNTIYF. As DNA, the CDR3 is TGTGCCAGCAGTGAAGCCGGAGGGTATGGAAACACCATATATTTT.

The CDR3 protein is CASSSEGLIYGYTF. The CDR3 nucleotides read TGTGCCAGCAGCTCCGAGGGTCTGATCTATGGCTACACCTTC. This sequence joins TRBV7-9 and TRBJ1-2; D gene unclear. CDR3 length: 14 amino acids. V was trimmed by 4 bases and J by 4 bases, leaving 13 bases between them. The germline CDR1 and CDR2 sequences are SEHNR and FQNEAQ (reference sequence).

This clone was seen a single time. The genes are TRBV29-1 and TRBJ1-2; 9 nucleotides align to TRBD1. The CDR3 loop spans 16 amino acids. The V gene end was trimmed by 6 bases and the J gene end by 7 bases; junction bases not matched to a gene: 18. The germline V gene has CDR1 SQVTM and CDR2 ANQGSEA. Written as DNA, the CDR3 is TGCAGCGTCCTCGGTGGGGACAGGGCAGGGATCGGTGGCTACACCTTC. It translates to CSVLGGDRAGIGGYTF.

V is TRBV10-2 and J is TRBJ1-3; TRBD1 matches 8 bases. Trimming at V came to 6 bases and at J to 0 bases, leaving 4 bases not matched to a gene. CDR3 size: 15 residues. Germline V gives CDR1 WSHSY, CDR2 SAAADI. As DNA, the CDR3 is TGCGCCAGCAGGGACAGGGAGAGCTCTGGAAACACCATATATTTT. This sequence encodes CASRDRESSGNTIYF.

This chain's CDR3 is CASSYEVQGGAYTF. DNA for the CDR3: TGCGCCAGCAGCTATGAAGTTCAAGGGGGCGCCTACACCTTC. This chain links TRBV5-1 with TRBJ1-2; 7 nucleotides match TRBD1. The CDR3 totals 14 residues. V shed 3 bases and J 10 bases; nucleotides not matched to a gene: 12. The germline V gene encodes CDR1 SGHRS and CDR2 YFSETQ.

V and J are TRBV9 and TRBJ2-5; 7 nucleotides match TRBD2. CDR1 SGDLS and CDR2 YYNGEE come from the germline V gene. The CDR3 is 14 residues long. J gave up 5 bases and V 0 bases, and 4 bases lay outside the gene matches. As DNA, the CDR3 is TGTGCCAGCAGCGTAGGCGGGAGCGGGGAGACCCAGTACTTC. Its translation: CASSVGGSGETQYF.

The chain links TRBV4-3 to TRBJ1-2; unclear D gene. The V gene lost 0 bases and the J gene lost 4 bases, with 9 bases spanning the gap. The CDR3 runs 14 residues. Germline values: CDR1 LGHNA, CDR2 YSLEER. Here the CDR3 DNA reads TGCGCCAGCAGCCAAGATAGCGGTTTCTATGGCTACACCTTC. It is translated as CASSQDSGFYGYTF.

This clone was seen a handful of times. Mismatch with germline at one junction end may stem from a read error. The chain links TRBV20-1 to TRBJ2-3, with D hard to call. This CDR3 region has 11 residues. Germline V gives CDR1 DFQATT, CDR2 SNEGSKA (reference sequence). CDR3 protein: CSGRSTDTQYF. The CDR3 DNA sequence: TGCAGTGGTAGGAGCACGGATACGCAGTATTTT.

This chain links TRBV27 with TRBJ2-7, with D maybe TRBD2 (6 bases). V dropped 5 bases and J dropped 3 bases, with 17 bases sitting between them. From germline, CDR1 is MNHEY and CDR2 SMNVEV (reference sequence). The CDR3 runs to 15 residues. CDR3 DNA sequence: TGTGCCAGCAGTCCCGGGAGCTTGAAGGGCTACGAGCAGTACTTC. The encoded protein is CASSPGSLKGYEQYF.

The V and J genes are TRBV19 and TRBJ2-5; 7 bases agree with TRBD1. Trimming removed 7 bases from V and 1 base from J; junction bases left unmatched: 9. CDR3 length: 15 residues. Germline V gene sequence: CDR1 LNHDA, CDR2 SQIVND (reference sequence). The CDR3 region is CASKIRRDSQETQYF. For the CDR3, the DNA is TGTGCCAGTAAGATACGCCGGGACAGCCAAGAGACCCAGTACTTC.